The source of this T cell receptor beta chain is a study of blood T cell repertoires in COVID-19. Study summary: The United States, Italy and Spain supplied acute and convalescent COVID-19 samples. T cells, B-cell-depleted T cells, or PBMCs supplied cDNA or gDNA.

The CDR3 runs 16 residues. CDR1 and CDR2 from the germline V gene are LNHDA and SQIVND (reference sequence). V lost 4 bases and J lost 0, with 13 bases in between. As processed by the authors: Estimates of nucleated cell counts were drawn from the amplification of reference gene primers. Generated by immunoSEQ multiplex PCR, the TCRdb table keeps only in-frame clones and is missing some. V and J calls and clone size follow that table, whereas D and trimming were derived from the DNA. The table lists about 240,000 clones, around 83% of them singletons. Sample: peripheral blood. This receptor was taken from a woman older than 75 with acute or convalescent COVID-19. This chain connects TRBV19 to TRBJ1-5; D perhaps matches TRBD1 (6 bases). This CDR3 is CASSTPTGYSNQPQHF. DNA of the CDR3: TGTGCCAGTAGTACCCCGACAGGTTATAGCAATCAGCCCCAGCATTTT. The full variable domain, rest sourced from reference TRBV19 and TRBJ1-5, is DGGITQSPKYLFRKEGQNVTLSCEQNLNHDAMYWYRQDPGQGLRLIYYSQIVNDFQKGDIAEGYSVSREKKESFPLTVTSAQKNPTAFYLCASSTPTGYSNQPQHFGDGTRLSIL.